Reported below is one T cell receptor (beta chain). Its antigen remains unknown. The sample is drawn from a study of T cells in Graves' hyperthyroidism and ophthalmopathy. Findings and caveats of the study: Model predictions of ophthalmopathy came a median around 6.5 months before onset.

Amplified regions were TCR beta CDR3 sequences from RNA transcripts. The HTBI primer set drove a first-round RT-PCR of the TCR CDR3. TCRdb fed the multiplex PCR reads into MiXCR, producing one record per CDR3 protein. The sample holds about 640,000 distinct CDR3 sequences, around 21% seen once. J was trimmed by 11 bases and V by 5 bases; bases with no gene match: 9. Germline V lookup: CDR1 MDHEN, CDR2 SYDVKM. This CDR3 is 13 amino acids long. The rearrangement joins TRBV28 to TRBJ1-5; 7 bases agree with TRBD1. The TCR comes from a man younger than 40 with Graves' ophthalmopathy. Material: blood. The CDR3 sequence is CASSGQARMAQHF. In DNA, the CDR3 is TGTGCCAGCAGTGGACAGGCCCGCATGGCCCAGCATTTT.